These T cell receptor beta chains were read from a single sample in a study of T cell responses to AZD1222 COVID-19 vaccine. Here immunoSEQ multiplex PCR was the method, and the copy in TCRdb shows in-frame clones only, minus some. The sample has 90,000 to 120,000 clones, 87% seen once. Source: peripheral blood, taken 28 days after the second AZD1222 dose. These receptors came from an adult who received the AZD1222 COVID-19 vaccine. CDR3s include the opening cysteine and the closing phenylalanine or tryptophan. The D gene is left open where the match is weak. Some rows mark clone size as missing; the rest say once, few, many or name a class of expanded clone.

j_gene,abundance,d_gene,v_gene,CDR3aa,CDR3nt
TRBJ1-2,.,.,TRBV7-9,CASSSDTFYGYTF,TGTGCCAGCAGCTCGGATACTTTTTATGGCTACACCTTC
TRBJ1-3,few,.,TRBV5-1,CASSLLPSSGNTIYF,TGCGCCAGCAGCTTGCTACCTTCCTCTGGAAACACCATATATTTT
TRBJ2-1,.,.,TRBV15,CATSREGISSYNEQFF,TGTGCCACCAGCAGAGAGGGGATTAGCTCCTACAATGAGCAGTTCTTC
TRBJ2-1,.,TRBD1,TRBV9,CASSEDRGHNEQFF,TGTGCCAGCAGCGAAGACAGGGGGCATAATGAGCAGTTCTTC
TRBJ1-5,.,.,TRBV6-5,CASSYSEGQPQHF,TGTGCCAGCAGTTACTCGGAAGGTCAGCCCCAGCATTTT
TRBJ1-2,.,TRBD1,TRBV5-4,CASSHRPGQGYGYTF,TGTGCCAGCAGCCACAGACCGGGACAGGGCTATGGCTACACCTTC
TRBJ1-5,.,.,TRBV5-1,CASSLSGGPHGPQHF,TGCGCCAGCAGCTTGAGTGGGGGACCGCATGGGCCCCAGCATTTT
TRBJ2-3,.,.,TRBV13,CASSLGLTDTQYF,TGTGCCAGCAGCTTAGGGCTAACAGATACGCAGTATTTT
TRBJ2-3,once,.,TRBV7-6,CASSTAGGSTDTQYF,TGTGCCAGCAGCACTGCAGGGGGGAGCACAGATACGCAGTATTTT
TRBJ2-1,.,.,TRBV18,CASSLTSGTYNEQFF,TGTGCCAGCTCACTTACTTCCGGGACTTACAATGAGCAGTTCTTC
TRBJ1-6,.,.,TRBV25-1,CASSEERGIPLHF,TGTGCCAGCAGTGAAGAAAGGGGTATACCCCTCCACTTT
TRBJ1-3,.,.,TRBV18,CASSPPDSSGNTIYF,TGTGCCAGCTCACCACCCGACAGCTCTGGAAACACCATATATTTT
TRBJ2-7,.,TRBD2,TRBV28,CASRRPGLAGGGSSYEQYF,TGTGCCAGCAGACGGCCGGGACTAGCGGGAGGGGGAAGCTCCTACGAGCAGTACTTC
TRBJ1-2,.,.,TRBV19,CASQRTGFYGYTF,TGTGCCAGTCAACGGACGGGTTTTTATGGCTACACCTTC
TRBJ2-4,.,TRBD2,TRBV3-1/TRBV3-2,CASREAGGGKNIQYF,TGTGCCAGCAGGGAAGCGGGAGGTGGCAAAAACATTCAGTACTTC
TRBJ2-7,.,.,TRBV6-2/TRBV6-3,CASSRTSFSYEQYF,TGTGCCAGCAGTCGGACTTCCTTCTCCTACGAGCAGTACTTC
TRBJ1-1,.,.,TRBV14,CASSQRGGRRNTEAFF,TGTGCCAGCAGCCAGCGTGGGGGGCGGAGGAACACTGAAGCTTTCTTT
TRBJ2-3,.,.,TRBV14,CASSQAGDTQYF,TGTGCCAGCAGCCAAGCAGGGGATACGCAGTATTTT
TRBJ1-2,.,.,TRBV19,CASRGDGTGYTF,TGTGCCAGTAGGGGGGACGGTACGGGCTACACCTTC
TRBJ2-1,.,TRBD1,TRBV5-1,CASSSGTGDNEQFF,TGCGCCAGCAGCTCCGGGACAGGAGACAATGAGCAGTTCTTC
TRBJ2-3,.,.,TRBV28,CASKGPSTDTQYF,TGTGCCAGCAAGGGACCGAGCACAGATACGCAGTATTTT
TRBJ1-2,.,TRBD1,TRBV5-1,CASSSYRSRDRGLHNYGYTF,TGCGCCAGCAGCAGTTACCGGTCCCGGGACAGGGGGCTCCATAACTATGGCTACACCTTC
TRBJ1-4,.,TRBD1,TRBV7-6,CASSSTYRGRQGTNEKLFF,TGTGCCAGCAGCTCAACTTACAGGGGCCGCCAGGGTACTAATGAAAAACTGTTTTTT
TRBJ2-7,few,.,TRBV7-2,CASSLTGLGAYEQYF,TGTGCCAGCAGCTTAACGGGGCTCGGGGCTTACGAGCAGTACTTC
TRBJ2-1,.,.,TRBV18,CASSPAGGGNEQFF,TGTGCCAGCTCACCAGCCGGGGGCGGGAATGAGCAGTTCTTC
TRBJ1-2,.,.,TRBV12-3/TRBV12-4,CASSWGRNGYTF,TGTGCCAGCAGTTGGGGGCGGAATGGCTACACCTTC